The sequence of this T cell receptor (beta chain) was determined in a study of tumor and adjacent non-tumor tissue in lung cancer. Study information: The cohort had approximately 12 adenocarcinoma, 2 squamous cell and 1 small cell patients.

Study-wide points: Compared with tumor, normal lung showed significantly lower TCR diversity.

The J segment lost 5 bases and the V segment lost 11 bases, leaving 18 bases of the junction unmatched. CDR3 length equals 17 residues. About this clonotype: Its target is not known.

This sample's RNA came from whole unsorted tissue. Three rounds of nested PCR, following a modified ARM-PCR protocol, produced the TCRbeta library. From the multiplex PCR reads, TCRdb called clonotypes with MiXCR, one entry per CDR3 protein. The sample records around 140,000 distinct CDR3 sequences, around 60% being singletons. The chain employs TRBV12-3 or TRBV12-4 and TRBJ2-1, with 10 bases fitting TRBD2. This TCR came from a man aged 60-69 years with small cell lung cancer. The sample taken for sequencing was lung tumor tissue. CDR3 bases: TGTGCCTGCAATTTAGCGGGGGGCCGGACTGGAAACAATGAGCAGTTCTTC. Residues: CACNLAGGRTGNNEQFF.